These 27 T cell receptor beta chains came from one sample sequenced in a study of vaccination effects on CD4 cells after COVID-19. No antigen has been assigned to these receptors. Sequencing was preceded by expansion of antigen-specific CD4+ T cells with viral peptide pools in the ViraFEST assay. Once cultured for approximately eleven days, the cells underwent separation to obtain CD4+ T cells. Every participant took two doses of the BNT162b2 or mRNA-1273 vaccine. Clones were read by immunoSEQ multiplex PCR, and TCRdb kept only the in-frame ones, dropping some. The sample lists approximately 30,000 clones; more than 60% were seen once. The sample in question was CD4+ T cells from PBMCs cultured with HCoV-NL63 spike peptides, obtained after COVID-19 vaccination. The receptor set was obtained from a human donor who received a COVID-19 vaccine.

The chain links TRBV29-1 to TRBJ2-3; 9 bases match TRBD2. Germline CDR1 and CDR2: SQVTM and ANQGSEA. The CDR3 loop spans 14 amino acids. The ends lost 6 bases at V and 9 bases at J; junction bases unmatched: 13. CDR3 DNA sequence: TGCAGCGTCCGAACGGGGCGGGAGGGATGCACGCAGTATTTT. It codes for CSVRTGREGCTQYF.

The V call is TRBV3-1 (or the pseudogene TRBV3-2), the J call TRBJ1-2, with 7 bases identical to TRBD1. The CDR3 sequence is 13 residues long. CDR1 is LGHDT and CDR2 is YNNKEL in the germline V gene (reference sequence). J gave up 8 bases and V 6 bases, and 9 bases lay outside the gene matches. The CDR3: CASSPTGVWGYTF. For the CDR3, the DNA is TGTGCCAGCAGTCCTACAGGGGTTTGGGGCTACACCTTC.

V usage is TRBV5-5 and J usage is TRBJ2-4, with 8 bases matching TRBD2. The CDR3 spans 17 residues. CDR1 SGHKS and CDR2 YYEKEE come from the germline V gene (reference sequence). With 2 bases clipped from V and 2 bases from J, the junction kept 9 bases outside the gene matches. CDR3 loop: CASSFRLAGQTKNIQYF. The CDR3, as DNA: TGTGCCAGCAGCTTTAGATTAGCGGGGCAAACCAAAAACATTCAGTACTTC.

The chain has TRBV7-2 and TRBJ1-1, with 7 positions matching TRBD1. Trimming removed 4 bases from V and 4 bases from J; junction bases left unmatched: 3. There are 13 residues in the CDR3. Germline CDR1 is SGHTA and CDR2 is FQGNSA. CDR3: CASSSRQGTEAFF. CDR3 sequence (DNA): TGTGCCAGCAGCTCCCGACAGGGCACTGAAGCTTTCTTT.

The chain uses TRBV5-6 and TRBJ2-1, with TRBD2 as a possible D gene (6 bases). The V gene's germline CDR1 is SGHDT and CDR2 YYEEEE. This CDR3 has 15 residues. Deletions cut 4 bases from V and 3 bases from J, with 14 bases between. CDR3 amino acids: CASSPRAGSYNEQFF. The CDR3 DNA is TGTGCCAGCAGCCCCCGGGCGGGGAGCTACAATGAGCAGTTCTTC.

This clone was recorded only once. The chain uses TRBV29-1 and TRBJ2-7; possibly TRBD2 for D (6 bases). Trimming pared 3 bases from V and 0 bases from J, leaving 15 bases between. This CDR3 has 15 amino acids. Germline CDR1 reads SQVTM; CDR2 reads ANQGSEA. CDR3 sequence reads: CSVDRGGVSSYEQYF. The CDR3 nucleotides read TGCAGCGTTGATAGGGGCGGGGTAAGCTCCTACGAGCAGTACTTC.

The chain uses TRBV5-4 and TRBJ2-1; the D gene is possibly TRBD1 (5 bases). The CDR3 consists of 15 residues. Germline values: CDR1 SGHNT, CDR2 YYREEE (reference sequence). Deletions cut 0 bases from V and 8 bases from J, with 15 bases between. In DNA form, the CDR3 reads TGTGCCAGCAGCTTGGTTGGCAGGGTTTACGATGAGCAGTTCTTC. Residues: CASSLVGRVYDEQFF.

The CDR3 reads CASSHGGNEQFF. The CDR3, as DNA: TGTGCCAGCAGCCATGGGGGGAATGAGCAGTTCTTC. The chain couples TRBV3-1 (or the pseudogene TRBV3-2) to TRBJ2-1, with D tentatively TRBD2 (6 bases). Per germline, CDR1 LGHDT and CDR2 YNNKEL (reference sequence). The germline V and J ends were trimmed by 3 bases and 7 bases, with 7 bases remaining between them. The CDR3 has 12 amino acids.

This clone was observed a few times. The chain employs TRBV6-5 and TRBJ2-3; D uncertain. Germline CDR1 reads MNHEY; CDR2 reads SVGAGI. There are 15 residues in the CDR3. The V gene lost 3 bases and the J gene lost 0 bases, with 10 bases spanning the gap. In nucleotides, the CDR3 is TGTGCCAGCAGTTATTCCGGTTCTAGCACAGATACGCAGTATTTT. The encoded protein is CASSYSGSSTDTQYF.

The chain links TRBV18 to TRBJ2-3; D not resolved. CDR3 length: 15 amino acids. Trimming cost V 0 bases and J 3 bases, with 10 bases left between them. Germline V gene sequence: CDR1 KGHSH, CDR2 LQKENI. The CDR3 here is CASSPPVGATDTQYF. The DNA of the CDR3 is TGTGCCAGCTCACCACCCGTAGGAGCGACAGATACGCAGTATTTT.

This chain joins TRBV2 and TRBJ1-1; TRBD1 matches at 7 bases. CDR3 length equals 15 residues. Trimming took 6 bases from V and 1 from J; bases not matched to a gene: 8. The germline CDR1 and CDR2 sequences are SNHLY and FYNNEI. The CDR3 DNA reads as TGTGCCAGCAGCCTAGGCGGGACAGCGAACACTGAAGCTTTCTTT. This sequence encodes CASSLGGTANTEAFF.

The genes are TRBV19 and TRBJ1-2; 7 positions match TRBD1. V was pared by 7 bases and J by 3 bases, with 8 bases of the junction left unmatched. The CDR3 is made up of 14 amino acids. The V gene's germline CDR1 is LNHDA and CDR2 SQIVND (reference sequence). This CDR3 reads CASNRGTAYYGYTF. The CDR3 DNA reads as TGTGCCAGTAACCGTGGGACAGCTTACTATGGCTACACCTTC.

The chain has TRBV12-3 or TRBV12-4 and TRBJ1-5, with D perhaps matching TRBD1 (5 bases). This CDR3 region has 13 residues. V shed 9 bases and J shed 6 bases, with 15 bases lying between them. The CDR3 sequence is CASTARASQPQHF. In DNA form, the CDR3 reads TGTGCCAGTACCGCCAGGGCAAGTCAGCCCCAGCATTTT.

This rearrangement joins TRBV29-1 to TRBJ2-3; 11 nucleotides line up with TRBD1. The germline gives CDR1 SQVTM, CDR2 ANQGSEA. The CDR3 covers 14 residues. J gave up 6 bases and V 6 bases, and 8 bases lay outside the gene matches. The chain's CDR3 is CSVGWDRGMDTQYF. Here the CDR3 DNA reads TGCAGCGTCGGATGGGACAGGGGGATGGATACGCAGTATTTT.

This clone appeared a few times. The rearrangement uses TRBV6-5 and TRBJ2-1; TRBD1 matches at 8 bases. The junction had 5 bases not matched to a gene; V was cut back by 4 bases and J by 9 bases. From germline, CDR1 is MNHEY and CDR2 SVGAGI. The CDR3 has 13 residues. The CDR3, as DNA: TGTGCCAGCAGTTCCGGACAGGGCGGTGAGCAGTTCTTC. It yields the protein CASSSGQGGEQFF.

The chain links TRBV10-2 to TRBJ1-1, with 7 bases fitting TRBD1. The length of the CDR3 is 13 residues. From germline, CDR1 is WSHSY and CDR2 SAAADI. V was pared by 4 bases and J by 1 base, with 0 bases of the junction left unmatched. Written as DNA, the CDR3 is TGCGCCAGCAGTGGACAGGGGAACACTGAAGCTTTCTTT. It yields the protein CASSGQGNTEAFF.

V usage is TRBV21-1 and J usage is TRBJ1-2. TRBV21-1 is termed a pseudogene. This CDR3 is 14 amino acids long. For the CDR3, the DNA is TGTGCCAGCAGGGGCGGGGGGCGCGACTATGGCTACACCTTC. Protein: CASRGGGRDYGYTF.

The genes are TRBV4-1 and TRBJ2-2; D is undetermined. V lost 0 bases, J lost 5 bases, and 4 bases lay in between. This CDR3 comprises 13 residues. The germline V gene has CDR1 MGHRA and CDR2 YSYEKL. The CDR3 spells CASSQERTGELFF. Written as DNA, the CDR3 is TGCGCCAGCAGCCAAGAAAGAACCGGGGAGCTGTTTTTT.

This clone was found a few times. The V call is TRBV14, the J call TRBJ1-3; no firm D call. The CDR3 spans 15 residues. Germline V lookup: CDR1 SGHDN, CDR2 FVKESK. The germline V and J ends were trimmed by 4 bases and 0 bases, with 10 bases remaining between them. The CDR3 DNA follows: TGTGCCAGCAGCCTGCGGTCGAGCTCTGGAAACACCATATATTTT. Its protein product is CASSLRSSSGNTIYF.

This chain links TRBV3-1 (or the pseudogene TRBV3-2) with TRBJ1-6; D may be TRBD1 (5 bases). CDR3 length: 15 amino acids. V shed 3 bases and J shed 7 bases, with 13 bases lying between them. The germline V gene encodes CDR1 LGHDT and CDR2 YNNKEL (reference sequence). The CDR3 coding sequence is TGTGCCAGCAGCCACGCAGGGAGCAGCAATTCACCCCTCCACTTT. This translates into CASSHAGSSNSPLHF.

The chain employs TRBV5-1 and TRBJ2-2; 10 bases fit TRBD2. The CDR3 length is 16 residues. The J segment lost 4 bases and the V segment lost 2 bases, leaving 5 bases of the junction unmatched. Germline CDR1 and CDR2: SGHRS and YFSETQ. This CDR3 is CASSFLAGVTTGELFF. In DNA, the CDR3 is TGCGCCAGCAGCTTCCTAGCGGGGGTAACCACCGGGGAGCTGTTTTTT.

For the CDR3, the DNA is TGTGCCAGCAGCCAAAATCTAGCGGGAGGCGACGAGCAGTACTTC. Amino acid sequence: CASSQNLAGGDEQYF. The chain is built from TRBV3-1 (or the pseudogene TRBV3-2) and TRBJ2-7, with 11 positions matching TRBD2. The junction had 5 bases not matched to a gene; V was cut back by 2 bases and J by 5 bases. Germline-derived CDR1 and CDR2 are LGHDT and YNNKEL (reference sequence). This CDR3 contains 15 residues.

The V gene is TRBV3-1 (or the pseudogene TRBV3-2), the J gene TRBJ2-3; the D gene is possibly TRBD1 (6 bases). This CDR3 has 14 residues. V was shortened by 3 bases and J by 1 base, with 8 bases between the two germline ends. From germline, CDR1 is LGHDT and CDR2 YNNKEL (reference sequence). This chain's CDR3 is CASSQGHRTDTQYF. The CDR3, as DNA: TGTGCCAGCAGCCAGGGACATCGCACAGATACGCAGTATTTT.

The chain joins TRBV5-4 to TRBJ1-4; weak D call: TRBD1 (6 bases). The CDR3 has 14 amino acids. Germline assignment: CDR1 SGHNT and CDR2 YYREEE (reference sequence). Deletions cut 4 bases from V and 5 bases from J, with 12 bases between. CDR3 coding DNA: TGTGCCAGCAGCACGACAGGTTTGAATGAAAAACTGTTTTTT. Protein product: CASSTTGLNEKLFF. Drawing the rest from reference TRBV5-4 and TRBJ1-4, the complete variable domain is ETGVTQSPTHLIKTRGQQVTLRCSSQSGHNTVSWYQQALGQGPQFIFQYYREEENGRGNFPPRFSGLQFPNYSSELNVNALELDDSALYLCASSTTGLNEKLFFGSGTQLSVL.

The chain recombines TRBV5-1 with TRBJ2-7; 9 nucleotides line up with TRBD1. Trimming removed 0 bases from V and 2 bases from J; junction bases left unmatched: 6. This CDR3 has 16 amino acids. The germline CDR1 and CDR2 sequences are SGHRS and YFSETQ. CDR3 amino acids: CASSLGRDRVAYEQYF. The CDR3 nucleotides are TGCGCCAGCAGCTTGGGGAGGGACAGGGTGGCCTACGAGCAGTACTTC.

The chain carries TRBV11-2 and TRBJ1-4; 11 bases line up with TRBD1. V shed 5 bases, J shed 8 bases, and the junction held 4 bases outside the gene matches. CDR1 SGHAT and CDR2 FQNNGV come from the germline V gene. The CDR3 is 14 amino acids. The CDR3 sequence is CASSQGTGGEKLFF. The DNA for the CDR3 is TGTGCCAGCAGCCAGGGGACAGGGGGGGAAAAACTGTTTTTT.

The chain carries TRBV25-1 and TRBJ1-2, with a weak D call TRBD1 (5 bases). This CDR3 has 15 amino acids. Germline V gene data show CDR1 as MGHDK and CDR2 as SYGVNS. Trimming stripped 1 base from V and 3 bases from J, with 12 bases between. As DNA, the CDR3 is TGTGCCAGCAGTGAATGGGGGGGATCTGACTATGGCTACACCTTC. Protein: CASSEWGGSDYGYTF.